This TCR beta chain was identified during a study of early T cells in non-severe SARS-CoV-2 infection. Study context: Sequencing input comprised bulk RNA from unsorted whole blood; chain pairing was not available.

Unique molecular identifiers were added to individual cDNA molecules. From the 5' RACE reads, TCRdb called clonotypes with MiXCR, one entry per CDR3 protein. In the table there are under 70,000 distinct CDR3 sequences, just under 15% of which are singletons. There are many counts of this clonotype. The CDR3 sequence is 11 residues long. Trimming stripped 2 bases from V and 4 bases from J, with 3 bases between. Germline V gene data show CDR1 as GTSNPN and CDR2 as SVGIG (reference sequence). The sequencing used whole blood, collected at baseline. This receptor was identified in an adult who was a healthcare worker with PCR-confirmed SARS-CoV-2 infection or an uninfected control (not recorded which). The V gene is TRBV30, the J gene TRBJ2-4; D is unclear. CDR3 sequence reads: CAWSLKNIQYF. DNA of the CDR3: TGTGCCTGGAGTCTGAAAAACATTCAGTACTTC.